A selection of T cell receptor beta chains follows, all from one sample in a study of a mutant IDH1 vaccine in newly diagnosed glioma. For these TCRs, the target antigens are not known. Produced via immunoSEQ multiplex PCR; TCRdb's table is partial and in-frame only. The sample yields around 60,000 clones, around 85% seen once. The sample was PBMCs, taken from a glioma patient whose treatment included an IDH1 peptide vaccine. The receptors derive from a woman between 45 and 65 years old with glioma. The CDR3 runs from the conserved cysteine through the conserved F or W. Each record gives: D gene, clone size, V gene, J gene, CDR3 protein, CDR3 DNA. A D gene is named only where the DNA matches it firmly. Expanded clones are given a class, and other clones once, few, many or no size at all.

NA	NA	TRBV5-5	TRBJ2-6	CASSLISSGANVLTF	TGTGCCAGCAGCTTAATTAGCTCTGGGGCCAACGTCCTGACTTTC
NA	NA	TRBV6-5	TRBJ1-4	CASSYGGEKLFF	TGTGCCAGCAGTTACGGCGGTGAAAAACTGTTTTTT
NA	NA	TRBV9	TRBJ1-3	CASSGPEKNTGNTIYF	TGTGCCAGCAGCGGCCCTGAGAAGAATACTGGAAACACCATATATTTT
NA	NA	TRBV4-1	TRBJ1-6	CASSQGYPQAYSPLHF	TGCGCCAGCAGCCAAGGGTATCCCCAGGCGTATTCACCCCTCCACTTT
NA	once	TRBV19	TRBJ1-3	CASSIETDSFYSGNTIYF	TGTGCCAGTAGTATAGAAACGGACTCCTTCTACTCTGGAAACACCATATATTTT
NA	NA	TRBV30	TRBJ1-1	CAWGVGGNTEAFF	TGTGCCTGGGGCGTAGGAGGGAACACTGAAGCTTTCTTT
NA	NA	TRBV9	TRBJ1-2	CASSPPDSRAGYTF	TGTGCCAGCAGCCCACCGGACAGCAGGGCGGGCTACACCTTC
NA	NA	TRBV2	TRBJ1-1	CASSELNKAFF	TGTGCCAGCAGTGAACTAAATAAAGCTTTCTTT
NA	NA	TRBV9	TRBJ1-6	CASSVEPSSPLHF	TGTGCCAGCAGCGTAGAACCAAGTTCACCCCTCCACTTT
NA	NA	TRBV19	TRBJ1-1	CASSARGGAAEAFF	TGTGCCAGTAGTGCGAGGGGGGGCGCCGCTGAAGCTTTCTTT
NA	NA	TRBV6-5	TRBJ1-1	CASTLLGGDTEAFF	TGTGCCAGCACCCTATTGGGAGGGGACACTGAAGCTTTCTTT
NA	NA	TRBV18	TRBJ1-2	CASSPPTGGYTF	TGTGCCAGCTCACCACCTACCGGTGGCTACACCTTC
NA	NA	TRBV6-1	TRBJ2-7	CASSLTATNSYEQYF	TGTGCCAGCAGTTTGACAGCTACTAATTCCTACGAGCAGTACTTC
NA	NA	TRBV30	TRBJ1-2	CAWAARGRPYGYTF	TGTGCCTGGGCGGCACGGGGTCGGCCCTATGGCTACACCTTC
NA	NA	TRBV7-2	TRBJ1-6	CASSLKGQPSPLHF	TGTGCCAGCAGCTTGAAAGGACAGCCTTCACCCCTCCACTTT
TRBD1	NA	TRBV30	TRBJ1-4	CAWSVRQGREKLFF	TGTGCCTGGAGTGTACGACAGGGACGCGAAAAACTGTTTTTT
NA	NA	TRBV11-2	TRBJ2-7	CASQLITWGKSSYEQYF	TGTGCCAGTCAGCTCATCACTTGGGGGAAATCCTCCTACGAGCAGTACTTC
NA	NA	TRBV7-9	TRBJ1-2	CASSPGQINGYTF	TGTGCCAGCAGCCCAGGACAGATAAATGGCTACACCTTC
NA	NA	TRBV5-1	TRBJ2-7	CASSSHYGSYEQYF	TGCGCCAGCAGCTCCCATTACGGCTCCTACGAGCAGTACTTC
TRBD1	NA	TRBV5-1	TRBJ1-2	CASRLSTGGSDYGYTF	TGCGCCAGCCGCCTCTCTACAGGGGGCTCGGACTATGGCTACACCTTC
TRBD1	NA	TRBV25-1	TRBJ1-2	CASMPQQGAKGYTF	TGTGCCAGCATGCCCCAACAGGGGGCAAAAGGCTACACCTTC
NA	few	TRBV4-1	TRBJ1-1	CASSQVGWDTEAFF	TGCGCCAGCAGCCAAGTTGGGTGGGACACTGAAGCTTTCTTT
NA	NA	TRBV5-4	TRBJ1-2	CASSLNRNGYTF	TGTGCCAGCAGCTTGAACAGGAATGGCTACACCTTC
TRBD1	NA	TRBV29-1	TRBJ1-1	CSVQTGANTEAFF	TGCAGCGTTCAGACAGGGGCGAACACTGAAGCTTTCTTT
NA	NA	TRBV5-1	TRBJ1-5	CASSSSLGSQPQHF	TGCGCCAGCAGCTCTTCACTCGGGAGTCAGCCCCAGCATTTT
NA	NA	TRBV27	TRBJ1-2	CASSLSGEYGYTF	TGTGCCAGCAGTTTATCCGGGGAGTATGGCTACACCTTC
NA	NA	TRBV10-1	TRBJ1-1	CASSGGTEAFF	TGCGCCAGCAGTGGGGGTACTGAAGCTTTCTTT